These T cell receptor beta chains were read from a single sample in a study of blood T cell repertoires in COVID-19. Only in-frame clones appear in the TCRdb table, and some are missing; sequencing was by immunoSEQ multiplex PCR. The repertoire includes about 180,000 clones, roughly 88% of them detected once, and 7% sits in the top ten. The sequenced sample was peripheral blood. The receptors stem from a woman in her 40s with COVID-19, enrolled during active disease. Each CDR3 is given without its conserved first and last residue.

TRBJ2-7 TRBV28 ASSRLAGEQY
TRBJ2-3 TRBV5-1 ASSLELRADTQY
TRBJ1-5 TRBV6-6 ASSWTGTGDQPQH
TRBJ1-4 TRBV7-9 ASRPTGQRNEKLF
TRBJ2-3 TRBV19 ASSRGGRASTVTQY
TRBJ1-3 TRBV11-2 ASSLVSGNTIY
TRBJ1-1 TRBV18 ASSPPAGGGTEAF
TRBJ1-2 TRBV27 ASRQGAGIEGGYT
TRBJ2-7 TRBV19 ASSIGDRVTYEQY
TRBJ1-2 TRBV19 ASSKTEVVFTGGYT
TRBJ1-2 TRBV6-5 ASSLDQGGAGGYT
TRBJ2-7 TRBV11-2 ASSPTGTSGRAPYEQY
TRBJ2-3 TRBV19 ASTRQGQTDTQY
TRBJ1-5 TRBV19 ASGMGQPQH
TRBJ2-5 TRBV27 ASSLTGRAEETQY
TRBJ1-3 TRBV18 ASSRLTGYSGNTIY
TRBJ1-5 TRBV5-1 ASSLGDIPNQPQH
TRBJ1-1 TRBV25-1 ASSEYRGLNTEAF
TRBJ1-5 TRBV4-2 ASSQDPPQGYSNQPQH
TRBJ1-3 TRBV18 ASSPWLGGGDASGNTIY
TRBJ1-5 TRBV29-1 SVDGGGNQPQH
TRBJ1-2 TRBV9 ASSLVDSGQRGGYT
TRBJ2-7 TRBV27 ASSLFTGTGSYEQY
TRBJ1-1 TRBV6-5 ASSYSTIGQAF
TRBJ1-2 TRBV2 ASSSGTGGTGYT
TRBJ2-3 TRBV7-3 ASSYLSGSTDTQY
TRBJ1-5 TRBV28 ASSSRWTGGSNQPQH
TRBJ2-3 TRBV20-1 SASAERKQY
TRBJ1-2 TRBV6-5 ASSYRGTGYGYT
TRBJ2-3 TRBV6-1 ASSDTLAGGPEEDTQY
TRBJ1-1 TRBV27 ASSLRSRDTEAF
TRBJ2-1 TRBV27 ASSTLAGVQF
TRBJ2-4 TRBV2 ASSEGFVAKNIQY
TRBJ1-1 TRBV5-6 ASSLAEAF
TRBJ1-6 TRBV5-3 ARTPGSFFQPDSPLH
TRBJ2-7 TRBV4-1 ASSRPGQGGDEQY
TRBJ1-1 TRBV7-2 ASSQGQGRAEAF
TRBJ2-1 TRBV28 ASSFGLGSSYNEQF
TRBJ1-4 TRBV5-1 ASSSGTINEKLF
TRBJ2-4 TRBV12-5 ASGQKNIQY
TRBJ1-1 TRBV7-2 ASSLRDRGSEAF